These T cell receptor beta chains were read from a single sample in a study of blood T cell repertoires in COVID-19. Repertoires were generated with immunoSEQ multiplex PCR, while TCRdb's copy carries only in-frame clones and drops some. Altogether about 130,000 clones are present, 88% being singletons, with the ten largest covering approximately 10%. Sequencing was performed on peripheral blood. Receptor source: a man aged 45-65 years with acute or convalescent COVID-19. Each CDR3 is given without its conserved first and last residue.

>TRBV7-2|TRBJ2-1
ASSLAAHISYNEQF
>TRBV27|TRBJ1-2
ASSWGQGNYGYT
>TRBV7-9|TRBJ1-6
ASSSPGQRDSPLH
>TRBV4-1|TRBJ1-1
ASSQGPATGPTGTEAF
>TRBV28|TRBJ1-1
ASSLRQTEAF
>TRBV6-2/TRBV6-3|TRBJ2-7
ASSIRPRGHEQY
>TRBV6-6|TRBJ1-4
ASSPLQGIVVEANEKLF
>TRBV5-5|TRBJ1-3
ASSPQGASGNTIY
>TRBV4-1|TRBJ1-1
ASNLSPHRDTEAF
>TRBV2|TRBJ1-1
ASQGQGVTEAF
>TRBV6-5|TRBJ2-3
ASINGARNSRTQY
>TRBV4-1|TRBJ1-5
ASSHVDRGPQPQH
>TRBV5-4|TRBJ2-7
ASSLAGGLAGEREQY
>TRBV7-9|TRBJ2-7
ASSPWTFPRAGGPNEQY
>TRBV3-1/TRBV3-2|TRBJ2-4
ASSQERLAKNIQY
>TRBV28|TRBJ1-2
ATTPTGAYLNYGYT
>TRBV29-1|TRBJ1-1
SGGNTEAF
>TRBV27|TRBJ2-7
ASSLASGLAGGPRYEQY
>TRBV20-1|TRBJ2-3
SARGAADTQY
>TRBV5-1|TRBJ2-2
ASTRTGFTGELF
>TRBV5-1|TRBJ1-5
ASSPEPGGNQPQH
>TRBV5-1|TRBJ2-5
ASRKQQLQETQY
>TRBV5-1|TRBJ1-1
ASSLGQGETEAF
>TRBV2|TRBJ2-7
ASSTTDQQY
>TRBV7-4|TRBJ1-5
ASSPRTGTDRRPQH
>TRBV5-1|TRBJ2-4
ASSLPGLAGEAKNIQY
>TRBV7-9|TRBJ1-4
ASSLDRGPEKLF
>TRBV5-1|TRBJ2-3
ASSLLADTQY
>TRBV11-2|TRBJ1-2
ASSFPGHIYGYT
>TRBV30|TRBJ1-6
AWSASRPGAINSPLH
>TRBV27|TRBJ1-2
ASSLLAGIFANGYT
>TRBV7-9|TRBJ1-2
ASSLWSAGGEAGYT
>TRBV28|TRBJ1-6
ASSAPGHYNSPLH
>TRBV18|TRBJ1-5
ASSPTGGDQPQH
>TRBV28|TRBJ1-2
AVQEFYGYT
>TRBV11-2|TRBJ1-4
ASSFQAELGREKLF
>TRBV5-4|TRBJ1-3
ASSDPGARGNTIY
>TRBV3-1/TRBV3-2|TRBJ2-4
ASSLSGVRNIQY
>TRBV14|TRBJ1-4
ASSPRGEKLF
>TRBV6-1|TRBJ1-1
ASSEMWGGNTEAF
>TRBV4-1|TRBJ1-5
ASSPWTERNQPQH
>TRBV6-5|TRBJ1-2
ASIPTANYGYT
>TRBV4-2|TRBJ2-3
ASSQDPGPRGGDTQY
>TRBV2|TRBJ1-1
ASRRGPGTEAF
>TRBV6-5|TRBJ2-7
ASSRLGNEQY
>TRBV5-1|TRBJ1-6
ASSLAWQVLSPLH
>TRBV3-1/TRBV3-2|TRBJ1-1
ASSPLTGLNTEAF
>TRBV3-1/TRBV3-2|TRBJ1-1
ASSQFGFGTEAF
>TRBV28|TRBJ1-2
ASSPGGQIYGYT
>TRBV5-4|TRBJ1-4
ASSLANAGRGEKLF
>TRBV6-5|TRBJ1-5
ASSYGGSQH
>TRBV5-6|TRBJ1-6
ASSLQGKLSSYNSPLH
>TRBV28|TRBJ1-2
ATRELNYGYT
>TRBV2|TRBJ1-1
ASSGGQTYGF
>TRBV12-5|TRBJ1-5
ASGLGDLNQPQH
>TRBV18|TRBJ1-6
ASSSQSSYNSPLH